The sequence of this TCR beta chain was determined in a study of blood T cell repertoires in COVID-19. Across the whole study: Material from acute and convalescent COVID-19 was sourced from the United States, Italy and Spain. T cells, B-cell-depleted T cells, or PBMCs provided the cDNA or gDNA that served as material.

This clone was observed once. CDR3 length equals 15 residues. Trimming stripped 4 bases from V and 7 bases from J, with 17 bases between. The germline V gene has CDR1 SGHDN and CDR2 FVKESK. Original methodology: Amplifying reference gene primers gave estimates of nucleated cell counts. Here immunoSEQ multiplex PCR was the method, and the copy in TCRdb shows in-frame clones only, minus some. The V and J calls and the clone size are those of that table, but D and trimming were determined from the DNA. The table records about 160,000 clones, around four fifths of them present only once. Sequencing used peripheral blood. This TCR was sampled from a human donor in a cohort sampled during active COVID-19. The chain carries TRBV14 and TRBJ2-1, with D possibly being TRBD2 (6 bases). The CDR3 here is CASSPFGLAENEQFF. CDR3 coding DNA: TGTGCCAGCAGCCCCTTTGGGTTAGCGGAAAATGAGCAGTTCTTC. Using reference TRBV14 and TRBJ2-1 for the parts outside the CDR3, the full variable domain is EAGVTQFPSHSVIEKGQTVTLRCDPISGHDNLYWYRRVMGKEIKFLLHFVKESKQDESGMPNNRFLAERTGGTYSTLKVQPAELEDSGVYFCASSPFGLAENEQFFGPGTRLTVL.